Described below is a single T cell receptor beta chain sequence and its context. This entry is derived from a study of blood T cell repertoires in COVID-19. Study at large: PBMCs, B-cell-depleted T cells, or T cells provided the cDNA or gDNA that made up the material.

The authors' processing: Counts of nucleated cells, estimated from reference gene primer amplification, were obtained. Here immunoSEQ multiplex PCR was the method, and the copy in TCRdb shows in-frame clones only, minus some. The V and J calls and clone size come from that table; D and trimming were worked out from the DNA. The sample consists of roughly 150,000 clones, roughly 78% of them appearing once. Followed longitudinally, the Seattle patients had been enrolled during active infection. CDR1 and CDR2 (germline): DFQATT, SNEGSKA (reference sequence). V shed 3 bases, J shed 3 bases, and the junction held 10 bases outside the gene matches. The CDR3 spans 17 residues.

This receptor was taken from a woman aged 55 to 70 with COVID-19, enrolled during active disease. J is TRBJ2-1 and V is TRBV20-1, with 11 bases matching TRBD2. The sequencing sample was made of peripheral blood. The CDR3: CSASFPGLAVIYNEQFF. The CDR3 nucleotides read TGCAGTGCTAGTTTCCCGGGACTAGCGGTGATCTACAATGAGCAGTTCTTC.